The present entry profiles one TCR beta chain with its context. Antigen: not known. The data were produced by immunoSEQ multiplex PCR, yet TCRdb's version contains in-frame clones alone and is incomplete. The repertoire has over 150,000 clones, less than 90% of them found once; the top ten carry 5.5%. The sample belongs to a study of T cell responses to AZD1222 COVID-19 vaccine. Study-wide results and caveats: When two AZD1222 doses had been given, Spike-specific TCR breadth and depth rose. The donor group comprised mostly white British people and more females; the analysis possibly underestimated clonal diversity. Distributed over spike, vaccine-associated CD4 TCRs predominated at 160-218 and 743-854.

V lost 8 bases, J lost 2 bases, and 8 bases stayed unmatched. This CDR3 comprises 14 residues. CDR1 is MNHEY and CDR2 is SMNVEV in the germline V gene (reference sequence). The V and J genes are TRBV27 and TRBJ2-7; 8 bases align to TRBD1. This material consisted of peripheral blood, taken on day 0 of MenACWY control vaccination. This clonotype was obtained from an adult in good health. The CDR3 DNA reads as TGTGCCAGCGCCAACCGGGACAGGACCTACGAGCAGTACTTC. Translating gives CASANRDRTYEQYF.